The 30 T cell receptor beta chains given below trace back to one sample, sequenced in a study of T cell repertoires in cytomegalovirus infection. TCRdb reanalysed the reads using MiXCR and keeps one entry per CDR3 protein. Of 600,000 to 700,000 distinct CDR3 sequences in the sample, around a third are singletons; the top ten hold over 15%. Their antigens are not known. The input for sequencing was cultured PBMCs, taken from culture after CMV antigen stimulation. These receptor sequences come from a human donor in good health (CMV status not recorded). Some clones in this sample may be carry-over from other donors' samples.

This clonotype has at least ten counts. The rearrangement joins TRBV7-8 to TRBJ1-2; the match to TRBD1 covers 9 bases. V shed 3 bases and J 4 bases; nucleotides not matched to a gene: 6. The CDR3 sequence is 15 residues long. Germline loops: CDR1 SGHVS, CDR2 FQNEAQ. The CDR3 nucleotides are TGTGCCAGCAGCTTCACAGGGGGCGCTGGCTATGGCTACACCTTC. It yields the protein CASSFTGGAGYGYTF. Combining the CDR3 with reference TRBV7-8 and TRBJ1-2 gives the whole variable domain GAGVSQSPRYKVAKRGQDVALRCDPISGHVSLFWYQQALGQGPEFLTYFQNEAQLDKSGLPSDRFFAERPEGSVSTLKIQRTQQEDSAVYLCASSFTGGAGYGYTFGSGTRLTVV.

The gene calls are TRBV20-1 and TRBJ2-1, with 9 bases fitting TRBD1. V lost 1 base and J lost 7; bases outside the gene matches: 8. Germline assignment: CDR1 DFQATT and CDR2 SNEGSKA (reference sequence). The CDR3 contains 15 residues. As DNA, the CDR3 is TGCAGTGCTAGAGCCGGGGGACAGGGTCAGAATGAGCAGTTCTTC. Residues: CSARAGGQGQNEQFF.

In this sample, this clonotype turned up a few times. CDR3 coding DNA: TGTGCCAGCAGCAGGGACTTACCCCAGAACACTGAAGCTTTCTTT. This codes for CASSRDLPQNTEAFF. The chain recombines TRBV12-3 or TRBV12-4 with TRBJ1-1, with D possibly being TRBD1 (5 bases). CDR3 length equals 15 residues. V lost 6 bases and J lost 1, with 15 bases in between.

The chain uses TRBV5-5 and TRBJ1-2; D is possibly TRBD1 (5 bases). V shed 0 bases and J shed 4 bases, with 10 bases lying between them. This CDR3 is built from 14 residues. Germline loops: CDR1 SGHKS, CDR2 YYEKEE (reference sequence). The CDR3 DNA is TGTGCCAGCAGCTTGGAGCGTGGGACCTATGGCTACACCTTC. Translating gives CASSLERGTYGYTF.

This clonotype was observed a handful of times. The V gene is TRBV11-2, the J gene TRBJ2-5; D not certain. Germline lookup yields CDR1 SGHAT and CDR2 FQNNGV. Between the trimmed V and J ends, which lost 5 bases and 2 bases, there was a span of 12 bases. The CDR3 consists of 14 residues. The CDR3 bases are TGTGCCAGCAGCGCCGGAAGGGTTCAAGAGACCCAGTACTTC. Its translation: CASSAGRVQETQYF.

Only a few counts were recorded for this clonotype. This chain joins TRBV6-1 and TRBJ2-7, with 8 bases that match TRBD2. V lost 5 bases to trimming and J lost 6 bases; unmatched junction nucleotides: 15. The CDR3 contains 16 residues. Germline V gene lookup returns CDR1 MNHNS and CDR2 SASEGT. CDR3 in DNA: TGTGCCAGCAGTCTAATCACCGGGACTAGGGCTCCCGAGCAGTACTTC. This translates into CASSLITGTRAPEQYF.

The chain links TRBV20-1 to TRBJ2-2; D is undetermined. The CDR3 is 11 residues long. V lost 6 bases, J lost 6 bases, and 8 bases lay in between. The germline CDR1 and CDR2 sequences are DFQATT and SNEGSKA (reference sequence). The CDR3 DNA sequence: TGCAGTGCCTCTAAATCCGGGGAGCTGTTTTTT. It specifies CSASKSGELFF.

This clonotype occurred a few times. The chain employs TRBV7-2 and TRBJ2-1; D uncertain. The germline CDR1 and CDR2 sequences are SGHTA and FQGNSA. The CDR3 totals 13 residues. V lost 4 bases to trimming and J lost 5 bases, with 9 bases between them. In DNA form, the CDR3 reads TGTGCCAGCAGCTCCCCCCGGAACAATGAGCAGTTCTTC. Protein: CASSSPRNNEQFF. The variable domain in full, with the rest retrieved from reference TRBV7-2 and TRBJ2-1, is GAGVSQSPSNKVTEKGKDVELRCDPISGHTALYWYRQSLGQGLEFLIYFQGNSAPDKSGLPSDRFSAERTGGSVSTLTIQRTQQEDSAVYLCASSSPRNNEQFFGPGTRLTVL.

The chain couples TRBV2 to TRBJ2-3, with D perhaps matching TRBD2 (5 bases). Germline CDR1 reads SNHLY; CDR2 reads FYNNEI. Trimming pared 8 bases from V and 2 bases from J, leaving 14 bases between. The CDR3 contains 14 residues. The CDR3 protein is CASLRSEHTDTQYF. CDR3 nucleotides: TGTGCCAGCTTGCGTAGCGAACACACAGATACGCAGTATTTT.

This clonotype was counted only a few times. V is TRBV20-1 and J is TRBJ1-1; 7 bases are a match to TRBD1. CDR1 DFQATT and CDR2 SNEGSKA come from the germline V gene (reference sequence). V shed 7 bases and J 1 base; nucleotides not matched to a gene: 12. The CDR3 has 15 residues. CDR3 DNA sequence: TGCAGTGAAATTTCCCCAGGGGGACCGAACACTGAAGCTTTCTTT. Translation: CSEISPGGPNTEAFF.

The gene calls are TRBV27 and TRBJ1-5; 9 bases align to TRBD1. Trimming took 9 bases from V and 6 from J; bases not matched to a gene: 6. Germline-derived CDR1 and CDR2 are MNHEY and SMNVEV (reference sequence). CDR3 length: 13 amino acids. CDR3 in amino acids: CASGQGSAQPQHF. In DNA form, the CDR3 reads TGTGCCAGTGGACAGGGGTCCGCTCAGCCCCAGCATTTT.

The chain couples TRBV28 to TRBJ2-3, with D tentatively TRBD2 (6 bases). Trimming removed 7 bases from V and 0 bases from J, with 14 bases in between. The CDR3 is 15 residues long. CDR1 and CDR2 from the germline V gene are MDHEN and SYDVKM. The CDR3 DNA reads TGTGCCAGCACCCCCGGGGGAGCTAGCACAGATACGCAGTATTTT. This codes for CASTPGGASTDTQYF.

The chain uses TRBV29-1 and TRBJ2-7, with a tentative D call TRBD2 (5 bases). This CDR3 is 13 amino acids long. The germline gives CDR1 SQVTM, CDR2 ANQGSEA. V lost 2 bases and J lost 2, with 10 bases in between. CDR3 in DNA: TGCAGCGTTGAACAGCTGGAGGCCTACGAGCAGTACTTC. Residues: CSVEQLEAYEQYF.

This chain uses TRBV11-2 with TRBJ1-1; 10 nucleotides agree with TRBD1. Germline V gene data show CDR1 as SGHAT and CDR2 as FQNNGV. The V gene end was trimmed by 3 bases and the J gene end by 0 bases; junction bases not matched to a gene: 4. The CDR3 runs to 16 residues. The CDR3 reads CASSLTGGYMNTEAFF. CDR3 coding DNA: TGTGCCAGCAGCTTGACAGGGGGCTATATGAACACTGAAGCTTTCTTT.

The V and J genes are TRBV5-3 and TRBJ2-5; TRBD1 is a possible D gene (5 bases). TRBV5-3 is sorted into the ORF group, with uncertain function. Deletions cut 8 bases from V and 5 bases from J, with 16 bases between. The CDR3 is 13 amino acids. The CDR3 sequence: CASSKTVLETQYF. Here the CDR3 DNA reads TGTGCCAGCAGCAAGACAGTTTTGGAGACCCAGTACTTC.

The genes are TRBV28 and TRBJ2-3, with 9 bases aligning to TRBD1. Per germline, CDR1 MDHEN and CDR2 SYDVKM. CDR3 size: 13 residues. J gave up 4 bases and V 11 bases, and 7 bases lay outside the gene matches. CDR3 region: CAGGTGSPDTQYF. Written as DNA, the CDR3 is TGTGCCGGGGGGACAGGGTCCCCAGATACGCAGTATTTT.

Details on this clonotype: Compared with germline, one end of the junction differs, possibly owing to a read error. The chain is built from TRBV20-1 and TRBJ2-7; possible D gene TRBD2, 5 bases. The length of the CDR3 is 13 residues. Germline-derived CDR1 and CDR2 are DFQATT and SNEGSKA (reference sequence). The CDR3 coding sequence is TGCAGTACTAGAAGCAGGCCCTCCTACGAGCAGTACTTC. It specifies CSTRSRPSYEQYF.

Only one count was recorded for this clonotype. CDR3 DNA: TGCAGTGCTAGAGTTCAGGGGGGGTCGGGGGAGCTGTTTTTT. Translation gives CSARVQGGSGELFF. The chain combines TRBV20-1 with TRBJ2-2; D could derive from TRBD1 or TRBD2 (7 bases each). The germline CDR1 and CDR2 sequences are DFQATT and SNEGSKA (reference sequence). V was shortened by 1 base and J by 8 bases, with 14 bases between the two germline ends. The CDR3 spans 14 residues.

The CDR3 nucleotides read TGCAGCTCACCTGGCGGCCCCTACAATGAGCAGTTCTTC. Amino acids: CSSPGGPYNEQFF. The V and J genes are TRBV20-1 and TRBJ2-1; D is uncertain. In germline, CDR1 is DFQATT, CDR2 SNEGSKA (reference sequence). The CDR3 is 13 amino acids.

This chain joins TRBV5-1 and TRBJ2-1; 10 nucleotides line up with TRBD2. CDR1 is SGHRS, CDR2 YFSETQ, per germline. This CDR3 is built from 18 residues. The V segment lost 0 bases and the J segment 4 bases; nucleotides outside the gene matches: 10. The CDR3 sequence: CASSLAPLGAGGYNEQFF. The CDR3 DNA reads as TGCGCCAGCAGCTTGGCCCCCTTGGGAGCGGGGGGGTACAATGAGCAGTTCTTC.

This clonotype has just a few counts. This chain uses TRBV12-3 or TRBV12-4 with TRBJ2-3; weak D call: TRBD2 (5 bases). The CDR3 spans 12 residues. Trimming pared 7 bases from V and 6 bases from J, leaving 11 bases between. The CDR3 DNA sequence: TGTGCCAGCACTCTAGAGGGTGATACGCAGTATTTT. Its translation is CASTLEGDTQYF.

V and J are TRBV29-1 and TRBJ1-1; the D is unclear. Germline V lookup: CDR1 SQVTM, CDR2 ANQGSEA. This CDR3 contains 10 residues. V lost 6 bases to trimming and J lost 7 bases, with 9 bases between them. CDR3 protein: CSVRVIEAFF. CDR3 in DNA: TGCAGCGTCAGAGTTATTGAAGCTTTCTTT.

The chain has TRBV7-9 and TRBJ2-7; a possible D gene is TRBD2 (6 bases). CDR1 SEHNR and CDR2 FQNEAQ come from the germline V gene (reference sequence). With 8 bases removed from V and 0 bases from J, the gap between germline ends came to 11 bases. This CDR3 comprises 13 residues. The CDR3 spells CASAGPNSYEQYF. The DNA of the CDR3 is TGTGCCAGCGCGGGGCCTAACTCCTACGAGCAGTACTTC.

The chain links TRBV15 to TRBJ2-2; the D is unclear. Trimming removed 0 bases at V and 1 base at J, with 9 bases between. The CDR3 length is 16 residues. Germline CDR1 LNHNV, CDR2 YYDKDF (reference sequence). The CDR3 DNA reads TGTGCCACCAGCAGAGATCGGTTGCTGAACACCGGGGAGCTGTTTTTT. Translating it yields CATSRDRLLNTGELFF.

The chain's CDR3 is CASSYSTGGYGYTF. The CDR3 DNA reads TGTGCCAGCAGTTACTCGACAGGGGGCTATGGCTACACCTTC. The V call is TRBV6-2 or TRBV6-3, the J call TRBJ1-2, with TRBD1 matching over 9 bases. V trimming: 0 bases; J trimming: 4 bases; junction bases outside the gene matches: 0. The germline V gene has CDR1 MNHEY and CDR2 SVGEGT. There are 14 residues in the CDR3.

V is TRBV7-2 and J is TRBJ1-2; D might be TRBD1 (5 bases). This CDR3 spans 17 amino acids. CDR1 and CDR2 (germline): SGHTA, FQGNSA. Trimming shortened V by 6 bases and J by 2 bases, and 22 bases separated the two germline ends. CDR3 in amino acids: CASSRPSGPRGNYGYTF. The CDR3 bases are TGTGCCAGCAGTCGACCTTCAGGGCCCCGGGGCAACTATGGCTACACCTTC.

This clonotype was picked up a small number of times. This chain uses TRBV6-5 with TRBJ2-3; the D is unclear. V shed 7 bases and J shed 0 bases, with 11 bases lying between them. The CDR3 runs to 14 residues. CDR1 MNHEY and CDR2 SVGAGI come from the germline V gene. This CDR3 reads CASNGPGSTDTQYF. The DNA of the CDR3 is TGTGCCAGCAACGGACCAGGTAGCACAGATACGCAGTATTTT.

This chain uses TRBV6-2 or TRBV6-3 with TRBJ2-5; possibly TRBD2 for D (5 bases). The CDR3 runs 14 residues. Trimming removed 7 bases at V and 1 base at J, with 13 bases between. Germline lookup yields CDR1 MNHEY and CDR2 SVGEGT. The DNA for the CDR3 is TGTGCCAGCAAATACGGGATCCGCCAAGAGACCCAGTACTTC. Amino acids: CASKYGIRQETQYF.

The gene calls are TRBV6-5 and TRBJ2-7; unclear D gene. The V end lost 0 bases, the J end lost 3 bases, and 12 bases lay between the germline ends. Germline V CDR1 and CDR2: MNHEY, SVGAGI. This CDR3 contains 15 residues. This CDR3 reads CASSYSIQRSYEQYF. CDR3 nucleotide sequence: TGTGCCAGCAGTTACTCTATCCAGAGGAGCTACGAGCAGTACTTC.

The chain uses TRBV4-1 and TRBJ1-6, with 7 bases lining up with TRBD1. Germline V CDR1 and CDR2: MGHRA, YSYEKL. The CDR3 is 19 amino acids. Trimming took 0 bases from V and 2 from J; bases not matched to a gene: 10. The CDR3 bases are TGCGCCAGCAGCCAAGACGCGCTGGGGCAGGGGGCCTATAATTCACCCCTCCACTTT. The encoded protein is CASSQDALGQGAYNSPLHF.